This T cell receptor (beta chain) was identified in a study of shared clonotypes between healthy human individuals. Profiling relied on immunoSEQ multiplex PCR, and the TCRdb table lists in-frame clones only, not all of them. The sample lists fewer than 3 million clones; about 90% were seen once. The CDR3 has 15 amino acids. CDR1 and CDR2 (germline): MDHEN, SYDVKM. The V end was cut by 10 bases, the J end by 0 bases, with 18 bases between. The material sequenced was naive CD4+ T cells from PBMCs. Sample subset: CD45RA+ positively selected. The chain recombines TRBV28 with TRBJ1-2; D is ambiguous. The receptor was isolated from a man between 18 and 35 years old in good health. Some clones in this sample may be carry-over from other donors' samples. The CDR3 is CATTTWGSANYGYTF. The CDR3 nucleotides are TGTGCCACCACGACATGGGGTTCAGCTAACTATGGCTACACCTTC.